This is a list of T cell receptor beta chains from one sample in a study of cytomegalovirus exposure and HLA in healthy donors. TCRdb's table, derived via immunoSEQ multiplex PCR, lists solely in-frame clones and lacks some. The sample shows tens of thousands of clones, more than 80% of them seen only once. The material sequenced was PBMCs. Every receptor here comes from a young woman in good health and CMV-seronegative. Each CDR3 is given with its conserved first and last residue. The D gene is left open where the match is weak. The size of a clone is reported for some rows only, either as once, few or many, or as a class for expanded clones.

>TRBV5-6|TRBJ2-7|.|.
TGTGCCAGCAGCTTGGTACAGGGTCGGCTGTCCGAGCAGTACTTC
CASSLVQGRLSEQYF
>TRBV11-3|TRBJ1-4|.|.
TGTGCCAGCAGCTCCACCCAGCGTTTCAATGAAAAACTGTTTTTT
CASSSTQRFNEKLFF
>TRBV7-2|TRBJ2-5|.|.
TGTGCCAGCAGCTCCCGACTCGTCCAAGAGACCCAGTACTTC
CASSSRLVQETQYF
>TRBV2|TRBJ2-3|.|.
TGTGCCAGCAGTGAGGGGATTGGGGCGGGAAGGACAGATACGCAGTATTTT
CASSEGIGAGRTDTQYF
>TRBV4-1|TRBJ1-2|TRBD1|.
TGCGCCAGCAGCCAAAAACAGGGGATTGCGGACTATGGCTACACCTTC
CASSQKQGIADYGYTF
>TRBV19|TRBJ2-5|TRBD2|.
TGTGCCAGTAACATGGATACTAGCGGGAGTAGAGAGACCCAGTACTTC
CASNMDTSGSRETQYF
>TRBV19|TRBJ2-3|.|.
TGTGCCAGTAGTCGGGATCAAGATACGCAGTATTTT
CASSRDQDTQYF
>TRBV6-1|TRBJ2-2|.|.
TGTGCCAGCAGTGAAGGGACAGACCCCACGTACACCGGGGAGCTGTTTTTT
CASSEGTDPTYTGELFF
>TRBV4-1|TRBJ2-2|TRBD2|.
TGCGCCAGCAGCCAAGTGCTAGCGGGGGGGCCCGGGGAGCTGTTTTTT
CASSQVLAGGPGELFF
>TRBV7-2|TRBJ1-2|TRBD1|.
TGTGCCAGCAGCCCCCGGGACAGGACCTATGGCTACACCTTC
CASSPRDRTYGYTF
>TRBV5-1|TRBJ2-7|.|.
TGCGCCAGCAGCTTGGCCGCGGGTGGGACCTACGAGCAGTACTTC
CASSLAAGGTYEQYF
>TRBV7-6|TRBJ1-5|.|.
TGTGCCAGCAGCCCAATCCAGGGCCTAAGCAATCAGCCCCAGCATTTT
CASSPIQGLSNQPQHF
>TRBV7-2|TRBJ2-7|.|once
TGTGCCAGCAGCTTAGATAGGGGCCTTCCCGAGCAGTACTTC
CASSLDRGLPEQYF
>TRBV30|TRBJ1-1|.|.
TGTGCCTGGACCCTCAGCCAGGGTCCAGAAGCTTTCTTT
CAWTLSQGPEAFF
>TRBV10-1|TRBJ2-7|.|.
TGCGCCAGCAGTGAGTCGAGGGGGAACTACGAGCAGTACTTC
CASSESRGNYEQYF
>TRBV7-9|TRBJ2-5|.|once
TGTGCCAGCAGCGCCAACAGGGGACTGGAGACCCAGTACTTC
CASSANRGLETQYF
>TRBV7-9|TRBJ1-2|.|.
TGTGCCAGCGGGCAGGAAGGGGCTTTTACCTATGGCTACACCTTC
CASGQEGAFTYGYTF
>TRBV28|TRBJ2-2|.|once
TGTGCCAGCACCTTGCGCCACAAAGGGGGCGGGGAGCTGTTTTTT
CASTLRHKGGGELFF
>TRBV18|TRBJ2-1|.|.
TGTGCCAGCTCACCCCTCGCGAGCGGTGCCACATCATACAATGAGCAGTTCTTC
CASSPLASGATSYNEQFF
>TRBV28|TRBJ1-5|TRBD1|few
TGTGCCAGCAGTTTCGGTACATGGGGGACAGGGGGCACTAGCAATCAGCCCCAGCATTTT
CASSFGTWGTGGTSNQPQHF
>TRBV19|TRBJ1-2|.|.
TGTGCCAGTAGTATATCCGGACAGCCACCTGCGGACTATGGCTACACCTTC
CASSISGQPPADYGYTF
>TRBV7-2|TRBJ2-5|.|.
TGTGCCAGCAGCTTAGATCGGACTAACTTACAAGAGACCCAGTACTTC
CASSLDRTNLQETQYF
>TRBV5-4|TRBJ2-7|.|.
TGTGCCAGCAGCTTGGGAACAGGGTTCTACGAGCAGTACTTC
CASSLGTGFYEQYF
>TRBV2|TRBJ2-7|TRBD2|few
TGTGCCAGCAGCGGACTAGCGGGAGCCTACGAGCAGTACTTC
CASSGLAGAYEQYF
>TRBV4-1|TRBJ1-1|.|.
TGCGCCAGCAGCCAAGGGGTACAGCCGAACACTGAAGCTTTCTTT
CASSQGVQPNTEAFF
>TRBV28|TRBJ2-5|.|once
TGTGCCAGCAGTTTCTTAGCGGCACAAGAGACCCAGTACTTC
CASSFLAAQETQYF
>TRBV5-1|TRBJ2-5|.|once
TGCGCCAGCAGCTTGTTGGGAGACCAAGAGACCCAGTACTTC
CASSLLGDQETQYF
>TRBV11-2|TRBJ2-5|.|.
TGTGCCAGCAGATCCGACCAGCGTAGGACCCAGTACTTC
CASRSDQRRTQYF
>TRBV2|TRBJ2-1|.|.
TGTGCCAGCAGTGGACTATCTGGTTTCAGGGAGCAGTTCTTC
CASSGLSGFREQFF
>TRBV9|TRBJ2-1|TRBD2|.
TGTGCCAGCAGCGCCTCTAGCGGGCTGGACAATGAGCAGTTCTTC
CASSASSGLDNEQFF
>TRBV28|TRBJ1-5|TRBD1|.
TGTGCTAGCAGGGAGAGGGACAGGGGGCCGGGTCAGCCCCAGCATTTT
CASRERDRGPGQPQHF
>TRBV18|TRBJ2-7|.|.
TGTGCCAGCTCAAATCAAGGGGGGACTACCTCCTACGAGCAGTACTTC
CASSNQGGTTSYEQYF
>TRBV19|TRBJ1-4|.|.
TGTGCCAGTAACGAACGGGGGGCTAATGAAAAACTGTTTTTT
CASNERGANEKLFF
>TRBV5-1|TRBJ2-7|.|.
TGCGCCAGCAGCGGCAGGGGCTACGAGCAGTACTTC
CASSGRGYEQYF
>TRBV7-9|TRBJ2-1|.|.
TGTGCCAGCAGCCCTTCTTTCACAACCCTTAGCAGAAACAATGAGCAGTTCTTC
CASSPSFTTLSRNNEQFF
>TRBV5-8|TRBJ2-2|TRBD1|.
TGTGCCAGCAACCCCGGGACAGGGGGCTACGGGGAGCTGTTTTTT
CASNPGTGGYGELFF
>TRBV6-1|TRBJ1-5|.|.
TGTGCCAGCAGTGGTTTTTGGGGACAAGGTCAGCCCCAGCATTTT
CASSGFWGQGQPQHF
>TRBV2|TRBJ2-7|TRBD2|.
TGTGCCAGCAGTTGGACTAGCGGGAGCTCCTACGAGCAGTACTTC
CASSWTSGSSYEQYF
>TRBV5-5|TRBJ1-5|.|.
TGTGCCAGCAGCTTGTCAGATTCCAGCAATCAGCCCCAGCATTTT
CASSLSDSSNQPQHF
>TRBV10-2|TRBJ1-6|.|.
TGCGCCAGCAGTGAGTCAGAGTGGGAGGGCACAGGTTCACCCCTCCACTTT
CASSESEWEGTGSPLHF
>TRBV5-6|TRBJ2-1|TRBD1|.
TGTGCCAGCAGCAAGGGACAGCGAGCAGACAATGAGCAGTTCTTC
CASSKGQRADNEQFF
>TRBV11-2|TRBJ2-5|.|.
TGTGCCAGCAGCCGTTCCCAAGAGACCCAGTACTTC
CASSRSQETQYF
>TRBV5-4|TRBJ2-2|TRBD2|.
TGTGCCAGCAGCTTTGAGGTACTAGCGGGAGGGTCGAACACCGGGGAGCTGTTTTTT
CASSFEVLAGGSNTGELFF
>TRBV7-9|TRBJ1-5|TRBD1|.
TGTGCCAGCAGCCGGGACAGTACCACCAATCAGCCCCAGCATTTT
CASSRDSTTNQPQHF
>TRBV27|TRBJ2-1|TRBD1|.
TGTGCCAGCAGTGCTCAAAACACAGGGGTACACAATGAGCAGTTCTTC
CASSAQNTGVHNEQFF
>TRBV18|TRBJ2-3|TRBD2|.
TGTGCCAGCATGCGGACTAGCGGGACAGATACGCAGTATTTT
CASMRTSGTDTQYF
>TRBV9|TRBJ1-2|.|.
TGTGCCAGCAGCAGCCGCACACAGAACACTAACTATGGCTACACCTTC
CASSSRTQNTNYGYTF
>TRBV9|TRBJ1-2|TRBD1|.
TGTGCCAGCAGCGCACGACAGGGGGCAGGTGGCTACACCTTC
CASSARQGAGGYTF
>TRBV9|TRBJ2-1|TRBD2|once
TGTGCCAGCAGGGGACTAGCGGGACTATACAATGAGCAGTTCTTC
CASRGLAGLYNEQFF
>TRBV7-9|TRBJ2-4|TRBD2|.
TGTGCCAGCAGCAAAGGGACTAGCGGGAGGGGGTCCAAAAACATTCAGTACTTC
CASSKGTSGRGSKNIQYF
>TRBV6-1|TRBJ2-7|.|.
TGTGCCAGCAGTGTAAATGCTCGAGGATCTTACGAGCAGTACTTC
CASSVNARGSYEQYF
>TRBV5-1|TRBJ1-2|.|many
TGCGCCAGCAGCTTGAGCCAGGGCGTCGGAGGCTACACCTTC
CASSLSQGVGGYTF
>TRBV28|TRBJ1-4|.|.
TGTGCCAGCAGTTCGCAGGGTGGCGGTAATGAAAAACTGTTTTTT
CASSSQGGGNEKLFF
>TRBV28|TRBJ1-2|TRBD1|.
TGTGCCAGCAGTTTAGTCGACAGGGTCGCCTATGGCTACACCTTC
CASSLVDRVAYGYTF
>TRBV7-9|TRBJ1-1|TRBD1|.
TGTGCCAGCAGCTTGGACACAGGGGCCAGGGTAACTGAAGCTTTCTTT
CASSLDTGARVTEAFF
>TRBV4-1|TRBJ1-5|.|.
TGCGCCAGCAGCTACGATCCCGGGGGGCATCAGCCCCAGCATTTT
CASSYDPGGHQPQHF
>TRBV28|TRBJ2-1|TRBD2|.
TGTGCCAGCAGTCCGTCCGTGGTAGCGGGCCAATACAATGAGCAGTTCTTC
CASSPSVVAGQYNEQFF
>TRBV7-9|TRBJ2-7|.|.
TGTGCCAGCAGCCCCTTTAGTGACACGTATTCCTACGAGCAGTACTTC
CASSPFSDTYSYEQYF
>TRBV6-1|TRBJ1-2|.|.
TGTGCCAGCAGCCTAGACAGGCCGTGGGGTGGCTACACCTTC
CASSLDRPWGGYTF